A selection of T cell receptor beta chains follows, all from one sample in a study of control samples from healthy donors and cancer patients. Only in-frame clones appear in the TCRdb table, and some are missing; sequencing was by immunoSEQ multiplex PCR. The sample records some 210,000 clones, about 90% being singletons. Specimen: blood. The receptors shown here come from a man aged 25 to 40 in good health. Both conserved end residues are part of each CDR3. Each record gives: J gene, V gene, CDR3 protein.

j_call: TRBJ2-3; v_call: TRBV6-6; cdr3_aa: CASSSGSFTDTQYF
j_call: TRBJ2-1; v_call: TRBV19; cdr3_aa: CASSRLAGSEQFF
j_call: TRBJ1-5; v_call: TRBV5-3; cdr3_aa: CARSLKVTNPYSNQPQHF
j_call: TRBJ1-2; v_call: TRBV2; cdr3_aa: CASSIGWEYGYTF
j_call: TRBJ1-2; v_call: TRBV29-1; cdr3_aa: CSFRTLAGYGYTF
j_call: TRBJ2-6; v_call: TRBV30; cdr3_aa: CAWSVLEGLRPGANVLTF
j_call: TRBJ1-1; v_call: TRBV6-5; cdr3_aa: CASSYWGPGNTEAFF
j_call: TRBJ1-6; v_call: TRBV19; cdr3_aa: CASSTRTGSASPLHF
j_call: TRBJ1-2; v_call: TRBV6-5; cdr3_aa: CASSTDRVGGYTF
j_call: TRBJ2-7; v_call: TRBV18; cdr3_aa: CASSPGQSYEQYF
j_call: TRBJ2-5; v_call: TRBV25-1; cdr3_aa: CASSLGAGGLETQYF
j_call: TRBJ1-4; v_call: TRBV2; cdr3_aa: CASRTVTTNEKLFF
j_call: TRBJ1-2; v_call: TRBV5-8; cdr3_aa: CASGRTGNYGYTF
j_call: TRBJ1-1; v_call: TRBV6-1; cdr3_aa: CASSEYRGNTEAFF
j_call: TRBJ2-7; v_call: TRBV19; cdr3_aa: CASRFVGGGEQYF
j_call: TRBJ1-3; v_call: TRBV12-3/TRBV12-4; cdr3_aa: CASSLGNTIYF
j_call: TRBJ1-5; v_call: TRBV19; cdr3_aa: CASSMRDLNQPQHF
j_call: TRBJ2-2; v_call: TRBV12-5; cdr3_aa: CASGTSAVGELFF
j_call: TRBJ1-1; v_call: TRBV24-1; cdr3_aa: CATSGETGGVGSTEAFF
j_call: TRBJ1-1; v_call: TRBV10-3; cdr3_aa: CAISEIGGNTEAFF
j_call: TRBJ2-3; v_call: TRBV5-8; cdr3_aa: CASSYAGDSTDTQYF
j_call: TRBJ1-2; v_call: TRBV6-1; cdr3_aa: CASSDYWDSFGGYTF
j_call: TRBJ2-5; v_call: TRBV6-6; cdr3_aa: CASSYSDFETQYF
j_call: TRBJ1-5; v_call: TRBV7-9; cdr3_aa: CASSIGQGNQPQHF
j_call: TRBJ1-2; v_call: TRBV10-2; cdr3_aa: CASSPDRGSYYTF
j_call: TRBJ2-7; v_call: TRBV6-5; cdr3_aa: CASSQQGGEQYF
j_call: TRBJ2-7; v_call: TRBV27; cdr3_aa: CASRPPRASYEQYF
j_call: TRBJ1-2; v_call: TRBV2; cdr3_aa: CASSEGINYGYTF
j_call: TRBJ2-3; v_call: TRBV11-2; cdr3_aa: CASSLGHRGSGTDTQYF
j_call: TRBJ2-2; v_call: TRBV5-1; cdr3_aa: CASSLNGGDTGELFF
j_call: TRBJ1-2; v_call: TRBV19; cdr3_aa: CASTPSTGNPYGYTF
j_call: TRBJ1-2; v_call: TRBV7-2; cdr3_aa: CASSLDRRGSYGYTF
j_call: TRBJ1-2; v_call: TRBV5-8; cdr3_aa: CASSLAGFAGYTF
j_call: TRBJ2-1; v_call: TRBV5-1; cdr3_aa: CASSLIVFQQGAGASGHNEQFF
j_call: TRBJ2-7; v_call: TRBV11-2; cdr3_aa: CASSPGLASYEQYF
j_call: TRBJ2-1; v_call: TRBV5-1; cdr3_aa: CASSPTSGGAHEQFF
j_call: TRBJ1-2; v_call: TRBV12-3/TRBV12-4; cdr3_aa: CASSRRTGFGYTF
j_call: TRBJ1-5; v_call: TRBV19; cdr3_aa: CASSTDPGHTNQPQHF
j_call: TRBJ2-3; v_call: TRBV5-6; cdr3_aa: CASSFRTSGGVTQYF
j_call: TRBJ1-2; v_call: TRBV6-5; cdr3_aa: CASSYTPGQGYGYTF
j_call: TRBJ2-3; v_call: TRBV5-1; cdr3_aa: CASSRVAGKGADTQYF